This TCR beta chain was sequenced in a study of beta chain features in type 1 diabetes. Study outcomes and limitations: Fewer junction insertions and more nucleotide deletions appeared in type 1 diabetes patients.

The germline CDR1 and CDR2 sequences are LNHDA and SQIVND (reference sequence). The CDR3 is made up of 13 amino acids. The V end lost 5 bases, the J end lost 7 bases, and 12 bases lay between the germline ends. This clone occurred a few times. What it binds is not known. TCRB transcripts that were expressed got sequenced, as all of the isolated RNA had been reverse transcribed. The table came from immunoSEQ multiplex PCR; TCRdb's copy has only in-frame clones and leaves some out. The data contain over 700,000 clones, roughly a sixth of them singletons. The sequence came from a woman aged 18-30 years in good health. V usage is TRBV19 and J usage is TRBJ1-5, with a tentative D call TRBD1 (6 bases). Specimen: naive CD4+ T cells from blood. CDR3 DNA: TGTGCCAGTAGTCAACAGGGTGGGCAGCCCCAGCATTTT. This sequence encodes CASSQQGGQPQHF.